Listed here is a single T cell receptor beta chain. Its antigen is not known. V lost 4 bases, J lost 6 bases, and 21 bases lay in between. Germline CDR1 MNHGY, CDR2 SVAAGI. CDR3 length: 16 residues. Time point noted: newly diagnosed GD, antithyroid drugs for less than 3 months. Construction of the TCR library relied on RNA isolated from PBMCs. The data are from a study of regulatory T cells in long-lasting Graves disease. Study conclusions and caveats: Persistent disease samples used TRBV28, TRBJ1-2 and TRBJ2-5 preferentially.

For TCR beta, libraries came from iRepertoire HTBI primers and Arm-PCR of CDR3 regions. TCRdb ran MiXCR on the multiplex PCR reads and lists one entry per CDR3 protein. Among hundreds of thousands of distinct CDR3 sequences listed, around 15% were seen once. The data also belong to a second study, concerning T cells in Graves' hyperthyroidism and ophthalmopathy. That publication notes: Not enrolled were patients with uncontrolled infection, other autoimmune disease, pregnancy or lactation.

The input for sequencing was peripheral blood mononuclear cells (PBMCs), taken at new diagnosis, from a patient treated with antithyroid drugs. The sequence was obtained from a man aged 35 to 55 with Graves disease. The chain has TRBV6-9 and TRBJ1-2; D not resolved. The CDR3 region is CASSLQRPGPRNGYTF. Written as DNA, the CDR3 is TGTGCCAGCAGTTTACAGCGGCCGGGCCCTAGGAATGGCTACACCTTC.